This TCR beta chain was captured in a study of shared clonotypes between healthy human individuals (dated by TCRdb to 2019 to 2021). At the level of the whole study: A few men and a couple of women, aged 18 to 49 years, made up the cohort. To estimate repertoire size and how much clonotype sharing occurs between individuals, the study deeply sequenced the blood TCR repertoires of five healthy adults. Between about 0.94 and 8.9 billion PBMCs per donor were obtained by leukapheresis. For each donor, CD4 naive and CD4 memory were each given three plates, CD8 naive was given two plates, and CD8 memory was given one plate. Libraries were prepared and TCR repertoires were sequenced by different laboratories using diverse techniques, in order to increase sequencing depth and limit assay-specific biases. Paper-wide results and their limitations: Sharing across several donors was observed for around 5% of naive CD4, 3.5% of naive CD8, about 2.5% of memory CD4, and about 0.4% of memory CD8 clonotypes. Sampling was limited to blood, and TCR repertoires in tissue likely differ from TCR repertoires in blood. The small number of donors limited the genetic and exposure-history diversity represented. Based on pairwise subsampling, the degree of clonotype sharing among donors was expected to be affected by sequencing depth. Compared with non-shared clonotypes, clonotypes shared by all four sorted-subset donors had higher generation probabilities. Estimated clonotype richness was generally larger for naive than for memory subsets. Rarefaction of sorted-subset datasets indicated incomplete sequencing despite the large sequencing depth.

CD8 naive samples consisted of CD45RO-negative cells that were positively selected for CCR7, yielding a CD45RA+CCR7+ population without TemRA cells. Healthy HIV-negative adults with no recently reported acute infections or vaccinations were included as donors. Every donor was a Caucasian adult residing in Nashville, Tennessee, USA. After blood collection by leukapheresis, PBMCs were isolated using Ficoll-Histopaque density gradient centrifugation and then cryopreserved in the vapor phase of liquid nitrogen. Purity and quantity of every magnetically sorted T cell population were checked by analytical flow cytometry. From each sorted fraction, genomic DNA was isolated and quantified by UV absorbance on a Nanodrop 2000c. TCR CDR3 regions were amplified from genomic DNA by multiplex PCR using the deep immunoSEQ assay. Extracted genomic DNA from each cell subset was spread evenly across all wells of several immunoSEQ 96-well plates, with each plate serving as a replicate. Each replicate PCR for sorted subsets received about 0.2 ug genomic DNA, equal to roughly 30,000 T cell genomes. Purified libraries were quantified with a Qubit 3.0 fluorometer, sized on a Bioanalyzer 2100, and re-quantified with the KAPA Library Quantification kit. Every immunoSEQ 96-well plate was sequenced on a dedicated single-read 150-cycle Illumina NextSeq 550 flow cell. Processing in the source paper ran as follows. Because the immunoSEQ output held only junctional sequences and lacked quality scores, the filtering could not match the filtering applied to full-length reads. To assign V/J genes and CDR3, sequences were annotated against IMGT germline references using PyIR, a Python wrapper for IgBLAST v1.9. Reads with weak V/J assignments (E-value above 1e-6), missing CDR3, stop codons, out-of-frame junctions, or ambiguous translated residues were removed. A V3J clonotype was defined by an identical inferred V gene, J gene, and CDR3 amino acid sequence. Percentage overlap between repertoires was calculated by dividing the number of shared unique clonotypes by the size of the smaller repertoire. Richness of each repertoire was evaluated using RTK rarefaction, the Chao1 estimator, and Recon v2.1 estimates of unobserved clonotypes. Generation probabilities were computed with OLGA for all TCRbeta clonotypes obtained by the gDNA method from four donors. What TCRdb holds here is the immuneACCESS table cut down to in-frame rearrangements. Part of the clones is not present; checked against another copy, under half of the missing clones reflect an unresolved V gene, and the others are unexplained. V and J calls and clone size are given by that table; D and trimming were obtained from the DNA. Present in this sample are about 2 million clones, about 95% of which were seen just once. The leading ten clones occupy 0.85% to 1.2% of the sample.

Turning to this clone: Its antigen target is currently unknown. Per-base quality was not reported, and no clone a single base away is much larger than it. Other nucleotide sequences in the sample specify the same CDR3.

The sequence was collected from a man younger than 35 in good health. The specimen was naive CD8+ T cells sorted from blood. Taken with the paper, the label for cell subset or site translates to: CD45RA+CCR7+.

For the CDR3, the sequence is CASSEGVGSYEQYF. The base sequence is TGTGCCAGCAGTGAGGGGGTAGGTTCCTACGAGCAGTACTTC. The sequence joins TRBV6-1 to TRBJ2-7, with the D gene possibly TRBD1 or TRBD2, each one fitting 5 bases. The CDR3 covers 14 residues, taking in both the cysteine and the phenylalanine. Only the CDR3 part of the read is kept: 42 bases, read in frame from the first base. The germline V gene encodes CDR1 MNHNS and CDR2 SASEGT. V sheds 3 bases and J sheds 1 base, leaving 10 bases between their ends.